This entry lists 23 T cell receptor beta chains sequenced from one sample in a study of T-cell reconstitution after alpha-beta-depleted transplantation in children. Molecular barcoding with unique molecular identifiers was used for the TCRbeta library. TCRdb recomputed calls from the PCR reads with MiXCR, one row per CDR3 protein. The sample records approximately 630,000 distinct CDR3 sequences, approximately 14% being singletons. This specimen consisted of PBMCs, obtained before TCRalphabeta/CD19-depleted stem cell transplant. The receptors derive from a girl between 2 and 10 years old with congenital amegakaryocytic thrombocytopenia, due to receive a stem cell transplant.

This clonotype was detected ten times or more. V usage is TRBV5-1 and J usage is TRBJ2-3; D might be TRBD2 (6 bases). Germline CDR1 reads SGHRS; CDR2 reads YFSETQ. This CDR3 has 17 amino acids. V was trimmed by 4 bases and J by 0 bases, leaving 18 bases between them. CDR3 sequence: CASSLRPKGTSTDTQYF. CDR3 DNA sequence: TGCGCCAGCAGCCTTCGTCCAAAGGGGACTAGCACAGATACGCAGTATTTT.

This clonotype was recorded at least ten times. The chain recombines TRBV12-3 or TRBV12-4 with TRBJ2-7, with 7 nucleotides matching TRBD1. V gave up 1 base and J gave up 0 bases; unmatched junction bases: 3. The CDR3 length is 15 residues. This CDR3 is CASSLGDRVSYEQYF. The CDR3 coding sequence is TGTGCCAGCAGTTTAGGCGACAGGGTCTCCTACGAGCAGTACTTC.

This clonotype was recorded a few times. The V call is TRBV6-5, the J call TRBJ2-7, with a possible D match to TRBD2 (6 bases). The CDR3 spans 15 residues. V lost 0 bases and J lost 5, with 14 bases in between. CDR1 and CDR2 from the germline V gene are MNHEY and SVGAGI. Here the CDR3 reads CASSYSVGRRDEQYF. In nucleotides, the CDR3 is TGTGCCAGCAGTTACTCGGTCGGGAGACGGGACGAGCAGTACTTC.

This clonotype was found many times. The chain carries TRBV9 and TRBJ2-3; 8 nucleotides agree with TRBD2. The junction had 6 bases not matched to a gene; V was cut back by 4 bases and J by 2 bases. This CDR3 is built from 15 residues. CDR1 is SGDLS and CDR2 is YYNGEE in the germline V gene. The CDR3 DNA reads as TGTGCCAGCAGCCCTCCTAGCGGGCCCACAGATACGCAGTATTTT. It is translated as CASSPPSGPTDTQYF. The entire variable domain, with the rest obtained from reference TRBV9 and TRBJ2-3, is as follows: DSGVTQTPKHLITATGQRVTLRCSPRSGDLSVYWYQQSLDQGLQFLIQYYNGEERAKGNILERFSAQQFPDLHSELNLSSLELGDSALYFCASSPPSGPTDTQYFGPGTRLTVL.

For this clonotype: Possible read error: a much larger clone is one base away. This rearrangement joins TRBV29-1 to TRBJ2-1; no firm D call. Trimming left V 8 bases short and J 4 bases short, with 12 bases between. The CDR3 covers 12 residues. The germline gives CDR1 SQVTM, CDR2 ANQGSEA. This CDR3 reads CSPRPHYNEQFF. The DNA of the CDR3 is TGCAGCCCTCGCCCTCATTACAATGAGCAGTTCTTC.

As concerns this clonotype: At one boundary the junction diverges from the germline segment, which might be a read error. The gene calls are TRBV7-9 and TRBJ2-2; D not resolved. Germline values: CDR1 SEHNR, CDR2 FQNEAQ (reference sequence). This CDR3 contains 13 residues. The CDR3 region is CASSLASTWELFF. CDR3 nucleotides: TGTGCCAGCAGCTTAGCGAGCACCTGGGAGCTGTTTTTT. Combining the CDR3 with reference TRBV7-9 and TRBJ2-2 gives the whole variable domain DTGVSQNPRHKITKRGQNVTFRCDPISEHNRLYWYRQTLGQGPEFLTYFQNEAQLEKSRLLSDRFSAERPKGSFSTLEIQRTEQGDSAMYLCASSLASTWELFFGEGSRLTVL.

This clonotype appeared many times. The chain is built from TRBV5-1 and TRBJ2-1; no firm D call. The V end was cut by 3 bases, the J end by 5 bases, with 9 bases between. CDR3 length equals 13 residues. Germline V CDR1 and CDR2: SGHRS, YFSETQ. The CDR3 nucleotides read TGCGCCAGCAGCTCTAGACACAACAATGAGCAGTTCTTC. Translated: CASSSRHNNEQFF.

This sequence joins TRBV30 and TRBJ2-3, with D perhaps matching TRBD2 (6 bases). CDR1 is GTSNPN, CDR2 SVGIG, per germline (reference sequence). The CDR3 loop spans 15 amino acids. V lost 5 bases, J lost 0 bases, and 15 bases lay in between. This CDR3 is CAWDERESSTDTQYF. CDR3 nucleotide sequence: TGTGCCTGGGACGAACGGGAGTCTAGCACAGATACGCAGTATTTT. The full variable domain, with the rest looked up from reference TRBV30 and TRBJ2-3, is SQTIHQWPATLVQPVGSPLSLECTVEGTSNPNLYWYRQAAGRGLQLLFYSVGIGQISSEVPQNLSASRPQDRQFILSSKKLLLSDSGFYLCAWDERESSTDTQYFGPGTRLTVL.

Remarks on this clonotype: A much larger clone is a single base away; this may be a read error. This chain links TRBV28 with TRBJ1-1; D unresolved. From germline, CDR1 is MDHEN and CDR2 SYDVKM. The CDR3 consists of 14 residues. The DNA for the CDR3 is TGTGCCAGCAGTTTAAGCCACATGAACACTGAAGCTTCCTTT. Amino acid sequence: CASSLSHMNTEASF.

This clonotype was detected many times. The chain employs TRBV4-1 and TRBJ1-2, with TRBD1 as a possible D gene (6 bases). Germline V gene lookup returns CDR1 MGHRA and CDR2 YSYEKL. V was trimmed by 2 bases and J by 6 bases, leaving 34 bases between them. This CDR3 is 21 amino acids long. The CDR3 loop reads CASSQNLGQTRLFGPEDGYTF. As DNA, the CDR3 is TGCGCCAGCAGCCAAAACCTAGGACAGACGAGACTTTTCGGTCCCGAAGATGGCTACACCTTC.

This clonotype was counted between two and nine times. The J gene is TRBJ2-7, the V gene TRBV5-5, with a weak D call TRBD1 (5 bases). V was trimmed by 2 bases and J by 3 bases, leaving 18 bases between them. This CDR3 has 16 amino acids. Germline CDR1 reads SGHKS; CDR2 reads YYEKEE (reference sequence). CDR3 coding DNA: TGTGCCAGCAGCTTAGACCATAACAGGCGTCTCTACGAGCAGTACTTC. Translating it yields CASSLDHNRRLYEQYF.

Ten or more counts support this clonotype. The chain combines TRBV20-1 with TRBJ2-1; 7 bases match TRBD2. CDR1 DFQATT and CDR2 SNEGSKA come from the germline V gene (reference sequence). Trimming cost V 6 bases and J 5 bases; bases outside gene matches: 7. The CDR3 spans 13 residues. The CDR3, as DNA: TGCAGTGCCTCGAGGGCGGGAGACAATGAGCAGTTCTTC. As protein: CSASRAGDNEQFF.

This clonotype occurred many times. The chain recombines TRBV20-1 with TRBJ1-2, with TRBD1 identical over 8 bases. From germline, CDR1 is DFQATT and CDR2 SNEGSKA (reference sequence). V lost 5 bases to trimming and J lost 3 bases; unmatched junction nucleotides: 5. This CDR3 region has 13 residues. The CDR3 DNA is TGCAGTGCTCAGGACAGGGCCCACTATGGCTACACCTTC. Its protein product is CSAQDRAHYGYTF.

In its sample, this clonotype was seen a few times. The chain has TRBV20-1 and TRBJ2-1; 8 nucleotides match TRBD2. The length of the CDR3 is 15 residues. Germline trimming cut 5 bases from V and 7 bases from J; bases unmatched to any gene: 13. Germline-derived CDR1 and CDR2 are DFQATT and SNEGSKA (reference sequence). In DNA, the CDR3 is TGCAGTGCTCGGATTAGCGGGAAAGGTGGGAATGAGCAGTTCTTC. It codes for CSARISGKGGNEQFF.

This clonotype has more than one count but fewer than ten. This chain connects TRBV28 to TRBJ2-1; TRBD2 aligns across 8 bases. The CDR3 loop spans 15 amino acids. Germline V gene data show CDR1 as MDHEN and CDR2 as SYDVKM. V gave up 8 bases and J gave up 7 bases; unmatched junction bases: 13. The CDR3 nucleotides read TGTGCCAGCCTGGATAGCGGGGCTGGGGGTAATGAGCAGTTCTTC. This sequence encodes CASLDSGAGGNEQFF.

This clonotype was counted many times. The V and J genes are TRBV5-1 and TRBJ2-1; D gene unclear. V was cut by 3 bases and J by 3 bases, with 13 bases left in between. The CDR3 spans 15 residues. Germline V gene lookup returns CDR1 SGHRS and CDR2 YFSETQ. In DNA form, the CDR3 reads TGCGCCAGCAGCTCCGGTGGTGAAATCTACAATGAGCAGTTCTTC. Protein: CASSSGGEIYNEQFF.

This clonotype was picked up a small number of times. The chain carries TRBV7-3 and TRBJ2-5; 10 bases agree with TRBD1. Per the germline V gene, CDR1 is SGHTA and CDR2 is FQGTGA. The CDR3 runs 13 residues. The junction had 0 bases not matched to a gene; V was cut back by 4 bases and J by 4 bases. The CDR3 here is CASSWDRGETQYF. The CDR3 bases are TGTGCCAGCAGCTGGGACAGGGGAGAGACCCAGTACTTC.

This chain uses TRBV20-1 with TRBJ2-3; TRBD2 matches at 11 bases. The germline CDR1 and CDR2 sequences are DFQATT and SNEGSKA (reference sequence). This CDR3 has 15 amino acids. The junction had 10 bases not matched to a gene; V was cut back by 6 bases and J by 5 bases. CDR3 loop: CSANQGLADQDTQYF. The CDR3 nucleotides read TGCAGTGCAAACCAGGGACTAGCGGACCAAGATACGCAGTATTTT.

This clonotype was observed many times. The chain uses TRBV7-3 and TRBJ2-1, with D uncertain. V lost 5 bases, J lost 5 bases, and 10 bases lay in between. The CDR3 has 13 amino acids. Germline V gives CDR1 SGHTA, CDR2 FQGTGA. The CDR3 is CASSTGVDNEQFF. CDR3 sequence (DNA): TGTGCCAGCAGCACCGGTGTTGACAATGAGCAGTTCTTC.

Only a few counts were recorded for this clonotype. The chain combines TRBV12-3 or TRBV12-4 with TRBJ1-6; D might be TRBD1 (6 bases). V was pared by 6 bases and J by 2 bases, with 14 bases between. There are 16 residues in the CDR3. DNA for the CDR3: TGTGCCAGCAGCCTAGGAGGGGGAACCTATAATTCACCCCTCCACTTT. This gives the protein CASSLGGGTYNSPLHF.

This clonotype was picked up a small number of times. V usage is TRBV7-9 and J usage is TRBJ2-7; 10 nucleotides align to TRBD1. Trimming cost V 2 bases and J 6 bases; bases outside gene matches: 4. CDR1 and CDR2 (germline): SEHNR, FQNEAQ (reference sequence). CDR3 length equals 14 residues. The CDR3 DNA sequence: TGTGCCAGCAGCTTATGGACAGGGGGATTCGAGCAGTACTTC. Protein: CASSLWTGGFEQYF.

The table lists this clonotype with many counts. The J gene is TRBJ2-2, the V gene TRBV5-1, with no clear D. V was shortened by 1 base and J by 3 bases, with 7 bases between the two germline ends. Germline CDR1 is SGHRS and CDR2 is YFSETQ. The CDR3 runs to 14 residues. CDR3 in amino acids: CASSLTPYTGELFF. As DNA, the CDR3 is TGCGCCAGCAGCTTGACCCCGTACACCGGGGAGCTGTTTTTT.

The table lists this clonotype with many counts. The chain carries TRBV10-3 and TRBJ2-3, with D unresolved. Germline V gene data show CDR1 as ENHRY and CDR2 as SYGVKD. V was trimmed by 8 bases and J by 0 bases, leaving 9 bases between them. This CDR3 has 13 amino acids. The CDR3 coding sequence is TGTGCCATCTCAACATGGAGCACAGATACGCAGTATTTT. Its protein is CAISTWSTDTQYF.